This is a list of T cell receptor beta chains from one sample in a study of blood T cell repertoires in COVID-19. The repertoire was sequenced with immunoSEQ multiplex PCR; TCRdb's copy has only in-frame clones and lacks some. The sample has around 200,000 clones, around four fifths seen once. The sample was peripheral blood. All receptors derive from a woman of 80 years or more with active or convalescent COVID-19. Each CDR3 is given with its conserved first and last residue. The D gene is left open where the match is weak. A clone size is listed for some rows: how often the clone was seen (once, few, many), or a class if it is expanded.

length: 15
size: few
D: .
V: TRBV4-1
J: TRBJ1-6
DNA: TGCGCCAGCAGCCTACAGGGCACACATAATTCACCCCTCCACTTT
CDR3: CASSLQGTHNSPLHF

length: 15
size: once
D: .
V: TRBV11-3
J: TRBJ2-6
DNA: TGTGCCAGCAGCGACAAGGGGTCTGGGGCCAACGTCCTGACTTTC
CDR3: CASSDKGSGANVLTF

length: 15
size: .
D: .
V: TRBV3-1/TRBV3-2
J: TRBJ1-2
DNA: TGTGCCAGCAGCCAAGATCACGGGATAGGATATGGCTACACCTTC
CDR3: CASSQDHGIGYGYTF

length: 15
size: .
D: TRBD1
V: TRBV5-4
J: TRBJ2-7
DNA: TGTGCCAGCAGCCAGACAGGGGTTAAGACCTACGAGCAGTACTTC
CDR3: CASSQTGVKTYEQYF

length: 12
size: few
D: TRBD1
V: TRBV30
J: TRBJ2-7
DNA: TGTGCCTGGAGTTGGACAGGGGGCGAGCAGTACTTC
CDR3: CAWSWTGGEQYF

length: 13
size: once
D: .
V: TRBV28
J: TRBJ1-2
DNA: TGTGCCAGCAGCCCACGGGGGTACTATGGCTACACCTTC
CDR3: CASSPRGYYGYTF

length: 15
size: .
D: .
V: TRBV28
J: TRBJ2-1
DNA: TGTGCCAGCAGTCCCCCCCGGAGCTCCTACAATGAGCAGTTCTTC
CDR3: CASSPPRSSYNEQFF

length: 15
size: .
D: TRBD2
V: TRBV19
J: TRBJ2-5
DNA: TGTGCCAGTAGTATAGCGACTAGCGGGGGGGAGACCCAGTACTTC
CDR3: CASSIATSGGETQYF

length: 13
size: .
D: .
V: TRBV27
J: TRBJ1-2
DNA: TGTGCCAGCGGAGGGGCAGCAGTCTATGGCTACACCTTC
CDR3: CASGGAAVYGYTF

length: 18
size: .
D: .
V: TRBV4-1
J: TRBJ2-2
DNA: TGCGCCAGCAGCCAAGACCTACCGGCGGGGGCCTCCACCGGGGAGCTGTTTTTT
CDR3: CASSQDLPAGASTGELFF

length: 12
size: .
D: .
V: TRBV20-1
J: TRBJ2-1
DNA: TGCAGTGCCAGTGTCGGGGGACGGGAGCAGTTCTTC
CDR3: CSASVGGREQFF

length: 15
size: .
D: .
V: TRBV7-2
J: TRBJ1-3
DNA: TGTGCCAGCAGCCCCGACAGCTACTCTGGAAACACCATATATTTT
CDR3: CASSPDSYSGNTIYF

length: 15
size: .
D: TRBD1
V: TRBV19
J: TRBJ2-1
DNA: TGTGCCAGTAGTCGGGACAGCAGCTCCTACAATGAGCAGTTCTTC
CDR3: CASSRDSSSYNEQFF

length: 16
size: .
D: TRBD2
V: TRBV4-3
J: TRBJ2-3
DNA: TGCGCCAGCAGCCAAGATGGGAGGGCACGTACAGATACGCAGTATTTT
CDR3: CASSQDGRARTDTQYF

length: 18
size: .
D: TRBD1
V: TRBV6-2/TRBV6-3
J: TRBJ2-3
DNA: TGTGCCAGCAGTTACGACAGGGCCACCCCGACTGGGGAAGATACGCAGTATTTT
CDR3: CASSYDRATPTGEDTQYF

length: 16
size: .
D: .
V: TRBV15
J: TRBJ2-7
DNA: TGTGCCACCAGCAGAGATGGTGGGGCAGGGTCCTACGAGCAGTACTTC
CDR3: CATSRDGGAGSYEQYF

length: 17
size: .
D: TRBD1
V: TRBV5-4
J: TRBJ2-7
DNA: TGTGCCAGCAGCCGTTCCGTCGGGACAGGATTCCCCTACGAGCAGTACTTC
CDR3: CASSRSVGTGFPYEQYF

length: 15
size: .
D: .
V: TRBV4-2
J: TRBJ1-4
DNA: TGTGCCAGCAGCCCGGGGGGGCAGGTTAATGAAAAACTGTTTTTT
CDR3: CASSPGGQVNEKLFF

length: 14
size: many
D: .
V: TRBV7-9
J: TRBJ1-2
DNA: TGTGCCAGCAGCTTAGATACTGGGGGCAATGGCTACACCTTC
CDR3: CASSLDTGGNGYTF

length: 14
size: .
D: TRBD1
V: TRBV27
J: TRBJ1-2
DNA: TGTGCCAGCAGTCCCCGGGGACAGTACTATGGCTACACCTTC
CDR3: CASSPRGQYYGYTF

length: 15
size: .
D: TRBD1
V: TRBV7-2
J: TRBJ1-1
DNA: TGTGCCAGCACCCTTACAGGGGGCATCGACACTGAAGCTTTCTTT
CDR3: CASTLTGGIDTEAFF

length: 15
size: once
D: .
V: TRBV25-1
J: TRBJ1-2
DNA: TGTGCCAGCAGTGTAAATGCAGGGCCCCGCTATGGCTACACCTTC
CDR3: CASSVNAGPRYGYTF

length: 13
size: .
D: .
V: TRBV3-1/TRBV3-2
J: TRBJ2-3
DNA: TGTGCCAGCAGCCGAAGCGGCACAGATACGCAGTATTTT
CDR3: CASSRSGTDTQYF

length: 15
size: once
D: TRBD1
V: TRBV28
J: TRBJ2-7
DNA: TGTGCCAGCAGTTTTATAGGACAGGGGGCCTACGAGCAGTACTTC
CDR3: CASSFIGQGAYEQYF

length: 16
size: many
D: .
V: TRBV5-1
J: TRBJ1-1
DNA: TGCGCCAGCGAAGAACAGGGACCCATGAACCCAACTGAAGCTTTCTTT
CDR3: CASEEQGPMNPTEAFF

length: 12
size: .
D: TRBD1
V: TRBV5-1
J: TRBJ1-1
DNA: TGCGCCAGCAGCGAACCAGGGGGTGAAGCTTTCTTT
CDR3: CASSEPGGEAFF